Below, one TCR beta chain is given with its context. CDR1 is DFQATT and CDR2 is SNEGSKA in the germline V gene (reference sequence). The CDR3 loop spans 17 amino acids. Losses at the gene ends were 5 bases for V and 7 bases for J; bases not matched to a gene: 17. TCRdb reanalysed the reads using MiXCR and keeps one entry per CDR3 protein. This table has approximately 90,000 distinct CDR3 sequences, around 30% appearing once. The data originate from a study of type 1 regulatory T cells. Source material: CD4+ T cells, either the whole sample or a sorted fraction (not recorded which). This chain links TRBV20-1 with TRBJ1-4; 9 nucleotides agree with TRBD1. The clonotype originates from a human donor in good health. For the CDR3, the DNA is TGCAGTGCTCTACCTCCGGGGACAGGGATAATAGGTGAAAAACTGTTTTTT. The encoded protein is CSALPPGTGIIGEKLFF.